This TCR beta chain was recovered during a study of cytomegalovirus exposure and HLA in healthy donors. As for the study in general: Most genotyped donors, 75% to 85% of around 370, had Caucasian-associated genetic ancestry.

The study ran its PCR with 60 Vbeta and 13 Jbeta primers. Libraries were prepared by immunoSEQ multiplex PCR; TCRdb keeps only in-frame clonotypes and omits some of them. The top ten hold approximately 1.3% of the sample, which has about 110,000 clones, around 84% seen once. About this clone: Its antigen is unknown.

The germline V and J ends were trimmed by 6 bases and 1 base, with 7 bases remaining between them. CDR3 length: 14 amino acids. CDR1 is MNHEY and CDR2 is SMNVEV in the germline V gene (reference sequence). Overall study results and limits: A later analysis revealed that TCR association rates differed between HLA loci, peaking at DRB1 and bottoming out at HLA-C. Altogether, more than 150 TCR beta chains were recorded as cytomegalovirus-associated. An analysis was carried out later, and it reportedly showed fewer N-insertions in an Asian-associated ancestry cluster than the roughly 670-donor mean.

The chain links TRBV27 to TRBJ2-6; D is ambiguous. The sample comprised PBMCs. The TCR comes from a man in his thirties or forties in good health and CMV-seronegative. In DNA form, the CDR3 reads TGTGCCAGCAGGAGTAATTCTGGGGCCAACGTCCTGACTTTC. Translating it yields CASRSNSGANVLTF.